This TCR beta chain appears in the sequencing data of a study of blood T cell repertoires in COVID-19. The junction had 7 bases not matched to a gene; V was cut back by 2 bases and J by 7 bases. Germline CDR1 LNHNV, CDR2 YYDKDF (reference sequence). This CDR3 contains 15 residues. Repertoires were generated with immunoSEQ multiplex PCR, while TCRdb's copy carries only in-frame clones and drops some. Of 65,000 to 80,000 clones in the sample, approximately 78% are singletons; the top ten hold under 35%. The chain uses TRBV15 and TRBJ1-2; 10 bases are a match to TRBD1. The sequencing input was peripheral blood. The TCR comes from a human donor in a cohort sampled during active COVID-19. The CDR3 loop reads CATSRSLRTGGGYTF. The CDR3 DNA is TGTGCCACCAGCAGATCCCTACGGACAGGGGGTGGCTACACCTTC.